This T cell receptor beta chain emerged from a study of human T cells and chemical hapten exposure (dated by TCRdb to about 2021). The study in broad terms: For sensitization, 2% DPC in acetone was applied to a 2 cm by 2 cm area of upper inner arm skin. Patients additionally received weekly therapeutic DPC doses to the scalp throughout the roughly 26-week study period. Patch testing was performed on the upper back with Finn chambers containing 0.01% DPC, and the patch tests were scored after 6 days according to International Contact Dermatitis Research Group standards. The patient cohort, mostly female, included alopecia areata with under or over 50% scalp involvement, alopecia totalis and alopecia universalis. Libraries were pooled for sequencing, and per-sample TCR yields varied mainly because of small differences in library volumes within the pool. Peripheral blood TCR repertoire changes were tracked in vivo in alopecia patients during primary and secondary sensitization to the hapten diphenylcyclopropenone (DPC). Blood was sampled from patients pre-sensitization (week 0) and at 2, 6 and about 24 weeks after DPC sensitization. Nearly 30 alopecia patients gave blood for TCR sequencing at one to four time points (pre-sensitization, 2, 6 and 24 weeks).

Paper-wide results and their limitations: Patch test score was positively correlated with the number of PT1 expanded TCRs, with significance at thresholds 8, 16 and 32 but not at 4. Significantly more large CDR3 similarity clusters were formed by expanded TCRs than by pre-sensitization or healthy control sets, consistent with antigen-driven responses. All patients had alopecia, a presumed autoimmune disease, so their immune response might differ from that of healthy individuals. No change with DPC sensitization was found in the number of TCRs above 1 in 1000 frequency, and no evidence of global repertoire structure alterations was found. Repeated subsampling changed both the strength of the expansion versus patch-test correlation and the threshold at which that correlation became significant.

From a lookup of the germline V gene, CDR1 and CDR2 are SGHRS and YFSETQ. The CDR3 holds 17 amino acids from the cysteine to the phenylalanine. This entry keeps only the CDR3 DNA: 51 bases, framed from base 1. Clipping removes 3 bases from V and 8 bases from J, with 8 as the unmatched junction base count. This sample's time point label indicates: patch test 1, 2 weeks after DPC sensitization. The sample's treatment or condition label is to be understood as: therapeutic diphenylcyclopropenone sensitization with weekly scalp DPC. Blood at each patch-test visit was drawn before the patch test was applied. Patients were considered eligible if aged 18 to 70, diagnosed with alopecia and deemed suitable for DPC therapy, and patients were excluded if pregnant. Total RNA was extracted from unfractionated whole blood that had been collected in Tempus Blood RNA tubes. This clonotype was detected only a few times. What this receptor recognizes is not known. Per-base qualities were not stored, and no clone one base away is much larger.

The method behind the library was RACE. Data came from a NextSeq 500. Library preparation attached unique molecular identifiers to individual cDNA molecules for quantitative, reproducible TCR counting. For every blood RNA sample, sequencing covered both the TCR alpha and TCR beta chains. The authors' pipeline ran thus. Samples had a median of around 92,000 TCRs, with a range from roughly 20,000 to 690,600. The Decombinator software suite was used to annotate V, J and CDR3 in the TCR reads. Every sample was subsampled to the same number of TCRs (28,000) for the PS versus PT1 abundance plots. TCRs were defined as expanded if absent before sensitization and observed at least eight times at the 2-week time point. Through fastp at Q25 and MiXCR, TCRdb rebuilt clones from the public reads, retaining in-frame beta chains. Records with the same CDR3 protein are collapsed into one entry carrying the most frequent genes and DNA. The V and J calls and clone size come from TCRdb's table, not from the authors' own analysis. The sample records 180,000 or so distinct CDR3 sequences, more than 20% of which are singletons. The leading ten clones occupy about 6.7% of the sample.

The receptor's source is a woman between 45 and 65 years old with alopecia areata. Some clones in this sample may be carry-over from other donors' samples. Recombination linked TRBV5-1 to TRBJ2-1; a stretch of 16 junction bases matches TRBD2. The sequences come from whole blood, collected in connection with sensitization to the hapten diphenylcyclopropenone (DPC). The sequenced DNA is TGCGCCAGCAGCTATTCGGGGGGACTAGCGGGAGGGGATGAGCAGTTCTTC. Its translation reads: CASSYSGGLAGGDEQFF.